This T cell receptor beta chain was obtained from a study of T cells in Graves' hyperthyroidism and ophthalmopathy (dated by TCRdb to the late 2010s). Regarding the research as a whole: Peripheral blood samples were taken at the time of initial diagnosis, prior to any treatment. To identify distinguishing TCR V-J signatures, a discovery cohort of some 100 patients was used, comprising 43 with Graves' ophthalmopathy and some 60 with stable Graves' hyperthyroidism. Whether ophthalmopathy could be predicted prospectively was tested in an independent validation cohort made up of about 20 hyperthyroidism patients plus 17 patients who later progressed to ophthalmopathy. The roughly 91 discovery patients were randomly split 7:3 into training and test sets. Thyroid tissue and blood T-cell repertoires from roughly six Graves' hyperthyroidism patients were also compared in the study. Once sampling was done, hyperthyroidism patients were given methimazole at a starting dose of 30 mg daily, whereas ophthalmopathy patients were given high-dose intravenous methylprednisolone. The paper describes TCR Vbeta CDR3 sequencing of around 140 peripheral blood samples, made up of 43 ophthalmopathy patients, more than 70 hyperthyroidism patients and some 17 progressor patients.

Here is what the overall study found, with its caveats: Blood samples also contained most of the expanded thyroid clonotypes (frequency above 0.001), which suggests that blood repertoires may reflect thyroid immune responses. No statistical method was used to set the sample size in advance, and investigators knew the group allocation. In validation, the model predicted progression to ophthalmopathy a median of roughly 6.5 months before onset, with roughly 68% sensitivity and roughly 73% specificity. A 13 V-J signature model separated ophthalmopathy from stable hyperthyroidism, with 87.88% sensitivity and 81% to 82% specificity in cross-validation and 80%/75% in testing.

The CDR3 holds 15 amino acids from the cysteine to the phenylalanine. CDR3 DNA is the only sequence kept; it has 45 bases, read in frame from the first base. Per the germline V gene, SGHRS is the CDR1 and YFSETQ is the CDR2. Germline trimming: 1 base from V, 2 bases from J; junction bases outside gene matches: 2. The table lists this clonotype with a few counts. Which antigen it targets is not known. No much larger clone is present one base from it, and per-base qualities are unavailable. Stable Graves' hyperthyroidism was defined as the absence of progression to ophthalmopathy over 18 months of follow-up. Hyperthyroidism patients were aged 18 to 65 years and newly diagnosed, with disease duration of less than 2 months. The study excluded patients with uncontrolled infections, other autoimmune diseases, pregnancy or lactation. Diagnoses relied on clinical symptoms, serum thyroxine and TRAb, thyroid ultrasound and orbital computed tomography. Ficoll-Paque density gradient centrifugation was used to isolate PBMCs from under 11 ml of fresh peripheral blood. Total RNA was extracted using Trizol reagent, and RNA quality was assessed on an Agilent 2100 Bioanalyzer.

The TCR beta CDR3 regions were amplified from RNA transcripts. The first round of RT-PCR for the TCR CDR3 was performed with the HTBI primer set and the Qiagen OneStep RT-PCR kit. Libraries were constructed in a second round of multiplex PCR, after which size selection and purification were performed. Sequencing of the libraries was done on an Illumina HiSeq2000 using paired-end 100 bp reads. The paper's processing steps were these. SOAPnuke was used to process the raw data, removing reads that contained adapters or uncalled bases, had a mean Phred below 15, or lacked an exact match to the constant primer or identifier. High-quality paired reads were merged with COPE v1.2.5, and unique nucleotide sequences were defined as clonotypes. Clonotypes were aligned to IMGT TRBV, TRBD and TRBJ reference segments using MiTCR v1.1. Only V-J combinations with frequency above 0.0001, covering 99.2% of repertoires, were analysed. The TCS score was defined as F50 (clonal expansion) divided by E x V (chaos), with BLOSUM62-based TCRdist calculated between CDR3 peptides within each V-J. Welch's t-statistics and random forest reduced around 550 V-J features to about 13, which were used in a naive Bayes classifier (R e1071). The raw public data were reprocessed by TCRdb itself: fastp quality trimming at Q25, MiXCR clonotype calling, in-frame beta chains only. For every CDR3 protein sequence, its rows merge into one entry that carries the most common genes and DNA. Here the V and J calls rest on TCRdb's processing, not on the authors' analysis. The sample has roughly 660,000 distinct CDR3 sequences on record, around a sixth of them singletons. 15% to 18% of the sample goes to the ten largest clones.

Material: blood. The V and J segments used are TRBV5-1 and TRBJ1-2; 10 junctional bases match TRBD1. The source of this sequence is a man aged 50-60 years with Graves' hyperthyroidism. At the DNA level, the sequence is TGCGCCAGCAGCTTGCCGGGACAGGGGAACTATGGCTACACCTTC. This codes for CASSLPGQGNYGYTF.